This T cell receptor beta chain was documented in a study of blood T cell repertoires in COVID-19 (dated by TCRdb to about 2020). With respect to the entire study: Collaborator samples came from the United States, Italy and Spain and covered acute and convalescent phases of COVID-19. Subjects who had been exposed to COVID-19, were actively infected with it, or had recovered from it provided the deeply sampled blood TCRbeta repertoires that made up the dataset. Where available, HLA class I and class II types were taken from metadata supplied by the sample provider and were not determined by assay-based typing. A de-identified subject ID, COVID-19 status, age in years and sex were almost always included in the sample metadata. The samples were drawn from two sources: the first 160 participants of the ongoing ImmuneRACE study, and 950 to 1,500 subjects contributed by 6 global collaborators. The repertoires were released in a freely available public database meant as a resource for research on the immune response to SARS-CoV-2. The material from the prospective study consisted of cDNA or gDNA derived from T cells, B-cell-depleted T cells, or PBMCs. General study outcomes and caveats: The amount of clinical and demographic metadata varied by source and participant and was provided uncurated.

Enrolling through a virtual design, the prospective study's participants ranged in age from roughly 18 to 95 years and lived across 24 United States geographic areas. In the prospective study, participants were assigned to cohorts based on the clinical history participants reported in a screening survey and a study questionnaire. For ImmuneRACE Cohort 3, a participant was defined as recovered based on two consecutive negative NP/OP PCR tests, clearance by a healthcare professional, or resolution of symptoms. Each participant in the prospective study had whole blood, serum and a nasopharyngeal or oropharyngeal swab collected by mobile phlebotomists. Participants in the prospective study had the option to provide additional blood draws and questionnaires over a roughly 2-month period. Blood samples from the prospective study were shipped frozen or at room temperature prior to DNA extraction. CDR1 and CDR2, looked up from the germline V gene, are SQVTM and ANQGSEA. The CDR3, cysteine through phenylalanine, is 16 amino acids long. Of the read, only the CDR3 DNA is kept; its 48 bases are in frame from base 1. Trimming takes 4 bases off V and 1 base off J; junction bases not matched to a gene: 11.

Concerning this clone itself: What antigen it recognizes has not been identified. Base qualities are not recorded, but no much larger clone differs from it by a single base.

TCRbeta CDR3 regions were amplified from genomic DNA using the immunoSEQ Assay, a bias-controlled multiplex PCR. The paper's processing steps were these. The number of nucleated cells in each sample was estimated by amplification of reference gene primers within the assay. Sequence reads were collapsed and filtered to measure the absolute abundance of every unique TCRbeta CDR3 rearrangement. For each sample, productive Simpson clonality was calculated as the square root of Simpson's diversity index across productive rearrangements. The source is immuneACCESS, and TCRdb retained only in-frame sequences with V and J called. Part of the clones is not carried over; for the studies checked, unresolved V genes explain less than half of this, and the remainder is unexplained. V, J and clone size reflect that table, while D and trimming were determined from the DNA. The sample profile shows about 400,000 clones; more than 85% of them were found once. The ten largest clones represent under 3% of the sample.

Sample: PBMCs or T cells enriched from blood (not recorded which). This receptor chain uses TRBV29-1 and TRBJ1-2, and 8 bases in between align with TRBD1. The TCR comes from a woman in her thirties who had recovered from COVID-19. The DNA sequence is TGCAGCGTTGCCCCATCGACAGGGGTGGGTAACTATGGCTACACCTTC. Its protein reads: CSVAPSTGVGNYGYTF.